This T cell receptor (beta chain) was obtained from a study of blood T cell repertoires in COVID-19. Study overall: The United States, Italy and Spain were the sources of the acute and convalescent COVID-19 samples. The analysed material was cDNA or gDNA that came from T cells, B-cell-depleted T cells, or PBMCs.

In the original workflow: Amplifying reference gene primers gave estimates of nucleated cell counts. The protocol was immunoSEQ multiplex PCR, while the TCRdb copy is restricted to in-frame clones and leaves out a portion. The DNA gave D and trimming, while V, J and clone size come from that table. The table includes about 71,000 clones, roughly 82% detected once. The sequence was obtained from a woman of 80 years or more with active or convalescent COVID-19. Source material: peripheral blood.

The DNA of the CDR3 is TGTGCCAGCAGTGCCGGGACACCGTTTATGAACACTGAAGCTTTCTTT. This translates into CASSAGTPFMNTEAFF. This chain uses TRBV6-1 with TRBJ1-1, with D perhaps TRBD1 (6 bases). Germline lookup yields CDR1 MNHNS and CDR2 SASEGT. The CDR3 runs to 16 residues. The ends were cut back, 4 bases at V and 0 bases at J, with 15 bases in the middle.